This passage covers 18 T cell receptor beta chains from one sample sequenced in a study of cytomegalovirus exposure and HLA in healthy donors. It was with 60 Vbeta and 13 Jbeta primers that the PCR ran. Data came from immunoSEQ multiplex PCR; TCRdb stores just in-frame clones and leaves some out. The data contain approximately 220,000 clones, roughly 75% of them seen just once; the ten biggest clones take up 1.5% to 2%. Sequenced material: PBMCs. Receptors were obtained from a woman aged 30 to 39 in good health and CMV-seronegative.

This clone has just one count. The chain is built from TRBV10-2 and TRBJ1-4, with TRBD1 matching over 7 bases. V shed 4 bases, J shed 2 bases, and the junction held 7 bases outside the gene matches. This CDR3 is built from 16 residues. Germline CDR1 reads WSHSY; CDR2 reads SAAADI. The CDR3: CASSADRYWTNEKLFF. Written as DNA, the CDR3 is TGCGCCAGCAGTGCGGACAGGTATTGGACTAATGAAAAACTGTTTTTT.

This rearrangement joins TRBV19 to TRBJ1-2; D perhaps matches TRBD1 (5 bases). The germline gives CDR1 LNHDA, CDR2 SQIVND (reference sequence). The germline V and J ends were trimmed by 6 bases and 7 bases, with 12 bases remaining between them. The CDR3 is 12 residues long. In nucleotides, the CDR3 is TGTGCCAGTAGCGGGGGGTTCTCTGGCTACACCTTC. Amino acids: CASSGGFSGYTF. The whole variable domain, filled in from reference TRBV19 and TRBJ1-2, reads DGGITQSPKYLFRKEGQNVTLSCEQNLNHDAMYWYRQDPGQGLRLIYYSQIVNDFQKGDIAEGYSVSREKKESFPLTVTSAQKNPTAFYLCASSGGFSGYTFGSGTRLTVV.

DNA for the CDR3: TGTGCCAGCAGCCTGGGGACATATAATTCACCCCTCCACTTT. Amino acids: CASSLGTYNSPLHF. The rearrangement links TRBV4-2 to TRBJ1-6, with D maybe TRBD1 (6 bases). CDR3 length: 14 amino acids. Per germline, CDR1 LGHNA and CDR2 YNFKEQ. V was trimmed by 4 bases and J by 4 bases, leaving 8 bases between them.

This clone was seen more than once but under ten times. This sequence joins TRBV6-1 and TRBJ1-1, with no clear D. CDR3 size: 13 residues. Germline assignment: CDR1 MNHNS and CDR2 SASEGT. V lost 7 bases and J 6 bases, leaving 15 bases between the germline ends. In nucleotides, the CDR3 is TGTGCCAGCATTAGTTTAGTCGAGGCTGAAGCTTTCTTT. It translates to CASISLVEAEAFF.

A remark on this clone: The sample carries other DNA sequences with the same CDR3. The chain combines TRBV27 with TRBJ1-1; D not resolved. Trimming stripped 2 bases from V and 1 base from J, with 5 bases between. Germline CDR1 is MNHEY and CDR2 is SMNVEV (reference sequence). CDR3 size: 13 residues. The CDR3 loop reads CASSLGANTEAFF. The DNA for the CDR3 is TGTGCCAGCAGTTTAGGAGCGAACACTGAAGCTTTCTTT.

The chain uses TRBV19 and TRBJ1-1; D is unresolved. CDR3 length: 15 residues. Trimming shortened V by 7 bases and J by 0 bases, and 15 bases separated the two germline ends. Germline V gives CDR1 LNHDA, CDR2 SQIVND (reference sequence). CDR3 region: CASTRGQTVNTEAFF. The CDR3 region has the DNA TGTGCCAGTACTAGAGGGCAGACGGTGAACACTGAAGCTTTCTTT. Variable domain in full (rest from reference TRBV19 and TRBJ1-1): DGGITQSPKYLFRKEGQNVTLSCEQNLNHDAMYWYRQDPGQGLRLIYYSQIVNDFQKGDIAEGYSVSREKKESFPLTVTSAQKNPTAFYLCASTRGQTVNTEAFFGQGTRLTVV.

The chain carries TRBV30 and TRBJ1-2; 8 nucleotides line up with TRBD1. Trimming took 3 bases from V and 4 from J; bases not matched to a gene: 10. The CDR3 length is 15 residues. Germline values: CDR1 GTSNPN, CDR2 SVGIG (reference sequence). The CDR3 sequence is CAWRPETGVGYGYTF. The CDR3 nucleotides read TGTGCCTGGAGGCCTGAGACAGGGGTCGGCTATGGCTACACCTTC.

J is TRBJ2-1 and V is TRBV10-3; weak D call: TRBD1 (5 bases). Trimming took 2 bases from V and 3 from J, leaving 11 bases between them. Germline lookup yields CDR1 ENHRY and CDR2 SYGVKD. The CDR3 totals 15 residues. The CDR3 protein is CAISEGRENYNEQFF. For the CDR3, the DNA is TGTGCCATCAGTGAGGGCAGGGAAAACTACAATGAGCAGTTCTTC.

J is TRBJ1-2 and V is TRBV6-6; TRBD1 is a possible D gene (5 bases). Per germline, CDR1 MNHNY and CDR2 SVGAGI (reference sequence). This CDR3 spans 14 amino acids. V lost 0 bases and J 2 bases, leaving 7 bases between the germline ends. CDR3 sequence (DNA): TGTGCCAGCAGTTACTCGGGGCCGAACTATGGCTACACCTTC. It translates to CASSYSGPNYGYTF.

The chain recombines TRBV6-1 with TRBJ1-2; unclear D gene. V was clipped by 5 bases and J by 6 bases, with 10 bases between them. The CDR3 totals 12 residues. The germline CDR1 and CDR2 sequences are MNHNS and SASEGT. The CDR3 region has the DNA TGTGCCAGCAGTTCCGGCGGGCATGGCTACACCTTC. Translation: CASSSGGHGYTF.

This clone occurred once. The CDR3: CASSFASSGKHNEQFF. CDR3 DNA: TGTGCCAGCAGCTTCGCTTCTAGCGGGAAGCACAATGAGCAGTTCTTC. The chain recombines TRBV7-9 with TRBJ2-1; 9 nucleotides align to TRBD2. J lost 5 bases, V lost 3 bases, and 8 bases had no gene match. Germline CDR1 SEHNR, CDR2 FQNEAQ (reference sequence). The CDR3 sequence is 16 residues long.

The V and J genes are TRBV28 and TRBJ2-6, with a possible D match to TRBD2 (7 bases). The CDR3 runs 16 residues. Germline V gene lookup returns CDR1 MDHEN and CDR2 SYDVKM. The V end lost 7 bases, the J end lost 2 bases, and 15 bases lay between the germline ends. As DNA, the CDR3 is TGTGCCAGCACCCTGGGGGGGGCCGCTGGGGCCAACGTCCTGACTTTC. Translating it yields CASTLGGAAGANVLTF.

The rearrangement joins TRBV6-1 to TRBJ1-3, with unresolved D. The CDR3 contains 13 residues. CDR1 MNHNS and CDR2 SASEGT come from the germline V gene. Trimming pared 8 bases from V and 3 bases from J, leaving 11 bases between. Written as DNA, the CDR3 is TGTGCCAGCTCCCAACAGCTTGGAAACACCATATATTTT. Encoded protein: CASSQQLGNTIYF.

The rearrangement links TRBV9 to TRBJ2-7; a possible D gene is TRBD1 (5 bases). Trimming cost V 4 bases and J 3 bases, with 14 bases left between them. The CDR3 sequence is 14 residues long. Germline V gene sequence: CDR1 SGDLS, CDR2 YYNGEE. CDR3 nucleotide sequence: TGTGCCAGCAGCCCCCCGGACAACCTCTACGAGCAGTACTTC. Encoded protein: CASSPPDNLYEQYF.

The chain carries TRBV6-1 and TRBJ2-5; maybe TRBD2 (5 bases). The CDR3 loop spans 13 amino acids. The germline V gene encodes CDR1 MNHNS and CDR2 SASEGT. Trimming took off 5 bases at V and 5 bases at J, with 12 bases between the two ends. The CDR3 DNA reads TGTGCCAGCAGTCTGACTATCACGGAGACCCAGTACTTC. Translating it yields CASSLTITETQYF.

This clone has just a few counts. The chain carries TRBV5-1 and TRBJ1-2; 10 nucleotides align to TRBD1. Germline values: CDR1 SGHRS, CDR2 YFSETQ. J lost 5 bases, V lost 2 bases, and 6 bases had no gene match. This CDR3 comprises 15 residues. The CDR3 nucleotides read TGCGCCAGCAGCTTATCGGGACAGGGGAATTATGGCTACACCTTC. As protein: CASSLSGQGNYGYTF.

The V gene is TRBV6-1, the J gene TRBJ1-1; the D gene is possibly TRBD1 (5 bases). The germline gives CDR1 MNHNS, CDR2 SASEGT. Trimming left V 3 bases short and J 8 bases short, with 10 bases between. The CDR3 runs 12 residues. The CDR3 spells CASSEQGREAFF. The CDR3 nucleotides read TGTGCCAGCAGTGAGCAGGGCAGAGAAGCTTTCTTT.

The chain links TRBV19 to TRBJ2-1; 16 bases are shared with TRBD2. V lost 6 bases to trimming and J lost 9 bases; unmatched junction nucleotides: 5. Germline V gives CDR1 LNHDA, CDR2 SQIVND (reference sequence). CDR3 length equals 15 residues. CDR3 region: CASSKGLAGGGEQFF. DNA for the CDR3: TGTGCCAGTAGCAAGGGACTAGCGGGAGGGGGTGAGCAGTTCTTC.